This T cell receptor beta chain derives from a study of OX40 agonist ivuxolimab in advanced cancers. V dropped 6 bases and J dropped 3 bases, with 16 bases sitting between them. The length of the CDR3 is 15 residues. CDR1 is MNHEY and CDR2 is SVGAGI in the germline V gene. Profiling relied on immunoSEQ multiplex PCR, and the TCRdb table lists in-frame clones only, not all of them. Of tens of thousands of clones in the sample, 70% to 90% were seen once. The sequenced sample was CD4+ or CD8+ T cells sorted from blood, obtained in a trial of the OX40 agonist ivuxolimab. The chain has TRBV6-5 and TRBJ2-3; a possible D gene is TRBD2 (6 bases). The clonotype originates from an adult with an advanced solid tumor such as melanoma, head and neck, liver or kidney cancer. CDR3 sequence: CASRSQGRGTDTQYF. The CDR3 DNA reads TGTGCCAGCAGGTCCCAGGGTCGGGGGACAGATACGCAGTATTTT.